What follows describes a single T cell receptor beta chain. Repertoires were generated with immunoSEQ multiplex PCR, while TCRdb's copy carries only in-frame clones and drops some. In the table there are 63,000 or so clones, roughly 96% of which are singletons. Germline assignment: CDR1 LNHNV and CDR2 YYDKDF (reference sequence). CDR3 length equals 15 residues. The V end was cut by 0 bases, the J end by 4 bases, with 11 bases between. This sample stems from a study of shared T cell receptors in the human thymus. Sequencing input: thymocytes. The sequence was obtained from a human donor. This chain uses TRBV15 with TRBJ2-3; D gene ambiguous. The DNA for the CDR3 is TGTGCCACCAGCAGAGAGACGTTCGGAGCAGATACGCAGTATTTT. As protein: CATSRETFGADTQYF.